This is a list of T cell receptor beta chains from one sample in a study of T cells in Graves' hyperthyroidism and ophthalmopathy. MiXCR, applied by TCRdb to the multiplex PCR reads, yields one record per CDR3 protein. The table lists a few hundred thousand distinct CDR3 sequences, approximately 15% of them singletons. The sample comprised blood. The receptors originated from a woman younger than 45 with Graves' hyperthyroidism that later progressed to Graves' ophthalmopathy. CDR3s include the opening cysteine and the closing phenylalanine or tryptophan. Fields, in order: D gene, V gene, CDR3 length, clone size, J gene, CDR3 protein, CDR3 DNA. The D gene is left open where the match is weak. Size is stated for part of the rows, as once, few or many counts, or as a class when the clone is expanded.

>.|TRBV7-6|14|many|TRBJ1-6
CASSSGAYNSPLHF
TGTGCCAGCTCATCGGGGGCTTATAATTCACCCCTCCACTTT
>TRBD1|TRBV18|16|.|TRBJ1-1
CASSPQTGGQNTEAFF
TGTGCCAGCTCACCACAAACAGGGGGCCAGAACACTGAAGCTTTCTTT
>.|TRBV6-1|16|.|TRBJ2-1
CASSEYAGASYNEQFF
TGTGCCAGCAGTGAATATGCGGGGGCTTCCTACAATGAGCAGTTCTTC
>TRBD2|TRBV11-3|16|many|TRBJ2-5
CASSGGLAGVGETQYF
TGTGCCAGCAGCGGAGGACTAGCGGGAGTAGGAGAGACCCAGTACTTC
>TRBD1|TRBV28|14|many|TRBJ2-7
CASRNRDREYEQYF
TGTGCCAGCAGGAACCGGGACAGGGAGTACGAGCAGTACTTC
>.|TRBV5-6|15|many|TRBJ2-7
CASSLFLGSSYEQYF
TGTGCCAGCAGCTTGTTCTTGGGGAGCTCCTACGAGCAGTACTTC
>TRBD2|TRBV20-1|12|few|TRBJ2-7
CSAGDYSYEQYF
TGCAGTGCTGGGGACTATTCCTACGAGCAGTACTTC
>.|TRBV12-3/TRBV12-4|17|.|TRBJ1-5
CASSSPGSGGTNQPQHF
TGTGCCAGCAGTTCCCCCGGAAGTGGCGGAACTAATCAGCCCCAGCATTTT
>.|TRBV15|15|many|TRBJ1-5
CATSRGREGLQPQHF
TGTGCCACCAGCAGAGGCAGGGAAGGGTTGCAGCCCCAGCATTTT
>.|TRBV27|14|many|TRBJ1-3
CASSLVSSGNTIYF
TGTGCCAGCAGTTTAGTGAGCTCTGGAAACACCATATATTTT
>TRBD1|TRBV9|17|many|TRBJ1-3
CASSPRDRDPSGNTIYF
TGTGCCAGCAGCCCCCGGGACAGGGACCCCTCTGGAAACACCATATATTTT
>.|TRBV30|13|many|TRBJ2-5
CAWSVASSETQYF
TGTGCCTGGAGTGTGGCTAGCTCAGAGACCCAGTACTTC
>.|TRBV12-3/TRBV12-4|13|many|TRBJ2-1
CASSLAEYNEQFF
TGTGCCAGCAGCTTAGCGGAATACAATGAGCAGTTCTTC
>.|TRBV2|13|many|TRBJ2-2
CASSPGWAGELFF
TGTGCCAGCAGCCCTGGGTGGGCCGGGGAGCTGTTTTTT
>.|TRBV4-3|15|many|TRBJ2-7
CASSQAISGTHEQYF
TGCGCCAGCAGCCAAGCGATAAGCGGCACCCACGAGCAGTACTTC
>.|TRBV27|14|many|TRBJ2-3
CATALQEMGDTQYF
TGTGCCACCGCCCTTCAGGAGATGGGAGATACGCAGTATTTT